The 13 T cell receptor beta chains given below trace back to one sample, sequenced in a study of regulatory T cells in long-lasting Graves disease. HTBI primers from iRepertoire and Arm-PCR of CDR3 regions yielded the TCR beta libraries. TCRdb re-derived calls from the multiplex PCR reads in MiXCR, one entry per CDR3 protein. The sample yields about 400,000 distinct CDR3 sequences, less than 25% seen once. The time point: persistent/refractory GD, antithyroid drugs over 5 years with positive TRAb. Generation of the TCR library employed RNA extracted from PBMCs. The sample consisted of peripheral blood mononuclear cells (PBMCs), taken when the disease was refractory, from a patient treated with antithyroid drugs. These receptors were collected from a female donor with Graves disease.

This clonotype was recorded a few times. The chain joins TRBV12-3 or TRBV12-4 to TRBJ2-1; 9 bases line up with TRBD2. The CDR3 length is 19 residues. J lost 3 bases, V lost 5 bases, and 17 bases had no gene match. CDR3 DNA: TGTGCCAGCAGTGGGGGGAGGCGGGAGGGCCAGGGGCTCTACAATGAGCAGTTCTTC. This translates into CASSGGRREGQGLYNEQFF.

This clonotype was seen more than once but under ten times. The chain uses TRBV20-1 and TRBJ1-1; D may be TRBD1 (5 bases). Trimming left V 5 bases short and J 5 bases short, with 15 bases between. The germline V gene has CDR1 DFQATT and CDR2 SNEGSKA (reference sequence). The CDR3 runs to 13 residues. The CDR3 DNA is TGCAGTGCTCCCAGGACCCGGGGGACTGAAGCTTTCTTT. It is translated as CSAPRTRGTEAFF.

This clonotype was seen many times. The V gene is TRBV6-1, the J gene TRBJ2-2; D is undetermined. Germline-derived CDR1 and CDR2 are MNHNS and SASEGT. Between the trimmed V and J ends, which lost 6 bases and 4 bases, there was a span of 6 bases. The CDR3 extends over 12 amino acids. This CDR3 reads CASSETTGELFF. For the CDR3, the DNA is TGTGCCAGCAGCGAAACCACCGGGGAGCTGTTTTTT.

A single count supports this clonotype. The rearrangement links TRBV20-1 to TRBJ2-6; D not resolved. Trimming stripped 0 bases from V and 0 bases from J, with 6 bases between. This CDR3 has 15 residues. Germline V gene sequence: CDR1 DFQATT, CDR2 SNEGSKA (reference sequence). As DNA, the CDR3 is TGCAGTGCTAGAGAAGCGAGCTCTGGGGCCAACGTCCTGACTTTC. Its protein is CSAREASSGANVLTF.

V gene TRBV6-2 or TRBV6-3 combines with J gene TRBJ1-4, with D unresolved. The CDR3 is 14 residues long. The germline V gene encodes CDR1 MNHEY and CDR2 SVGEGT. Trimming cost V 2 bases and J 5 bases, with 9 bases left between them. The CDR3 region has the DNA TGTGCCAGCAGTTACCAGAAGATGAATGAAAAACTGTTTTTT. It codes for CASSYQKMNEKLFF.

V is TRBV28 and J is TRBJ2-2; TRBD2 is a possible D gene (5 bases). This CDR3 has 15 residues. Germline V lookup: CDR1 MDHEN, CDR2 SYDVKM. The V gene lost 2 bases and the J gene lost 2 bases, with 9 bases spanning the gap. CDR3: CASSLPSRNTGELFF. The CDR3 DNA reads TGTGCCAGCAGTTTACCTAGCCGTAACACCGGGGAGCTGTTTTTT.

The chain recombines TRBV4-2 with TRBJ2-5; 14 bases align to TRBD2. V lost 3 bases and J lost 4; bases outside the gene matches: 10. The CDR3 totals 18 residues. The germline V gene has CDR1 LGHNA and CDR2 YNFKEQ. This CDR3 reads CASSQGGDGLAGGETQYF. The CDR3 bases are TGTGCCAGCAGCCAGGGGGGTGACGGACTAGCGGGAGGAGAGACCCAGTACTTC.

The sample holds a few counts of this clonotype. The chain has TRBV5-1 and TRBJ2-7, with D uncertain. The germline V gene encodes CDR1 SGHRS and CDR2 YFSETQ. The V end lost 0 bases, the J end lost 2 bases, and 18 bases lay between the germline ends. The CDR3 has 17 amino acids. The CDR3 loop is CASSLDVVATFTYEQYF. The CDR3 bases are TGCGCCAGCAGCTTGGATGTCGTAGCCACATTTACCTACGAGCAGTACTTC.

This clonotype has more than one count but fewer than ten. At one end the junction does not follow the germline gene, possibly because of a read error. The chain has TRBV3-1 and TRBJ1-3; D is undetermined. The CDR3 runs to 14 residues. Per the germline V gene, CDR1 is LGHDT and CDR2 is YNNKEL (reference sequence). In DNA form, the CDR3 reads TGTGCCAGCCGCCACAATCGACCTGGAAACACCATATATTTT. It is translated as CASRHNRPGNTIYF.

V is TRBV30 and J is TRBJ2-7, with D uncertain. Germline V CDR1 and CDR2: GTSNPN, SVGIG (reference sequence). The CDR3 is 13 amino acids. V was pared by 0 bases and J by 3 bases, with 9 bases between. The CDR3 DNA reads TGTGCCTGGAGTGTAGATAGCCTCTACGAGCAGTACTTC. Protein sequence: CAWSVDSLYEQYF. Based on the CDR3 plus reference TRBV30 and TRBJ2-7, the full variable domain is SQTIHQWPATLVQPVGSPLSLECTVEGTSNPNLYWYRQAAGRGLQLLFYSVGIGQISSEVPQNLSASRPQDRQFILSSKKLLLSDSGFYLCAWSVDSLYEQYFGPGTRLTVT.

This clonotype was counted ten times or more. The V call is TRBV11-2, the J call TRBJ2-7; maybe TRBD1 (6 bases). CDR1 is SGHAT, CDR2 FQNNGV, per germline. Trimming stripped 3 bases from V and 0 bases from J, with 9 bases between. This CDR3 comprises 14 residues. CDR3 bases: TGTGCCAGCAGCTTTGGGACAACCTCCTACGAGCAGTACTTC. Residues: CASSFGTTSYEQYF. The complete variable domain, with remaining parts taken from reference TRBV11-2 and TRBJ2-7, reads EAGVAQSPRYKIIEKRQSVAFWCNPISGHATLYWYQQILGQGPKLLIQFQNNGVVDDSQLPKDRFSAERLKGVDSTLKIQPAKLEDSAVYLCASSFGTTSYEQYFGPGTRLTVT.

This clonotype has more than one count but fewer than ten. A junction end diverges from the germline sequence, so it may reflect a read error. The chain has TRBV7-3 and TRBJ2-5; TRBD2 matches at 11 bases. CDR1 SGHTA and CDR2 FQGTGA come from the germline V gene. The CDR3 runs to 18 residues. This CDR3 is CASSLTGLAGGGGETQYF. In nucleotides, the CDR3 is TGTGCCAGCAGCCTAACGGGGCTAGCGGGAGGAGGGGGAGAGACCCAGTACTTC.

The genes are TRBV4-3 and TRBJ2-7; no firm D call. V was trimmed by 0 bases and J by 12 bases, leaving 18 bases between them. This CDR3 region has 14 residues. Germline values: CDR1 LGHNA, CDR2 YSLEER. The CDR3 DNA is TGCGCCAGCAGCCAAGAGTTCGGCGAGCACCGGAGGTACTTC. This encodes CASSQEFGEHRRYF.